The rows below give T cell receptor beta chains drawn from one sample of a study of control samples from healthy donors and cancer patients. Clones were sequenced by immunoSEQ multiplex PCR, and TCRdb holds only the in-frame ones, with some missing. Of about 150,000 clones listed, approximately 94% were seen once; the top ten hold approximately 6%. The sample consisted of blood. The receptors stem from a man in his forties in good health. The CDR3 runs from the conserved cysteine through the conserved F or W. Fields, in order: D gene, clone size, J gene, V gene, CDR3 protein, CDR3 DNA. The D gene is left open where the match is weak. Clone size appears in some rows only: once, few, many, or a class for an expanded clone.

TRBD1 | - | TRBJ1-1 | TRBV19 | CASSILRPQGARTEAFF | TGTGCCAGTAGTATCCTGCGACCCCAGGGGGCGCGAACTGAAGCTTTCTTT
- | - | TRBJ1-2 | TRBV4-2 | CASSQDEGAFNYGYTF | TGTGCCAGCAGCCAAGATGAGGGAGCCTTTAACTATGGCTACACCTTC
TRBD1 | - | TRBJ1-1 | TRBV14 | CASSRLTGRGNTEAFF | TGTGCCAGCAGCCGGCTGACAGGGCGAGGGAACACTGAAGCTTTCTTT
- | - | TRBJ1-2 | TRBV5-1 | CASGGTDYYGYTF | TGCGCCAGCGGGGGGACCGATTACTATGGCTACACCTTC
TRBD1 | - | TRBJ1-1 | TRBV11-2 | CASSSRDRGKQTEAFF | TGTGCCAGCAGCAGTAGGGACAGGGGGAAACAAACTGAAGCTTTCTTT
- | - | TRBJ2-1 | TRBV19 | CASKASYNEQFF | TGTGCCAGTAAGGCCAGCTACAATGAGCAGTTCTTC
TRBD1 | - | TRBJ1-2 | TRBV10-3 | CAISESGRGRDYGYTF | TGTGCCATCAGTGAGTCGGGAAGGGGGCGCGACTATGGCTACACCTTC
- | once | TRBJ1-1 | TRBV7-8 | CASSYTELNTEAFF | TGTGCCAGCAGCTACACAGAGCTGAACACTGAAGCTTTCTTT
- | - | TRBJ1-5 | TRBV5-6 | CASSLGSNQPQHF | TGTGCCAGCAGCTTGGGGAGCAATCAGCCCCAGCATTTT
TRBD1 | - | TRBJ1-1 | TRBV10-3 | CAISVTGGTEAFF | TGTGCCATCAGTGTAACAGGGGGCACTGAAGCTTTCTTT
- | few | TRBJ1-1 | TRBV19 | CASSILEGRAAFF | TGTGCCAGTAGTATCCTCGAGGGGCGGGCAGCTTTCTTT
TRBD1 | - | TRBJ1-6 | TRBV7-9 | CASSPSQGALNSPLHF | TGTGCCAGCAGCCCGTCACAGGGGGCTCTGAATTCACCCCTCCACTTT
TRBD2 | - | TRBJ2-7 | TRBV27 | CASSLAGGSRVYYEQYF | TGTGCCAGCAGTTTAGCGGGGGGGAGCCGCGTATATTACGAGCAGTACTTC
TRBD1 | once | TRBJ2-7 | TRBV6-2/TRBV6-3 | CASSSAGQGYEQYF | TGTGCCAGCAGTTCGGCGGGACAGGGGTACGAGCAGTACTTC
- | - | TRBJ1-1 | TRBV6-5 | CASARIRTEAFF | TGTGCCAGCGCCCGGATACGAACTGAAGCTTTCTTT
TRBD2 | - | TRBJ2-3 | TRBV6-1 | CASSEEGLAGTDTQYF | TGTGCCAGCAGTGAAGAGGGACTAGCGGGCACAGATACGCAGTATTTT
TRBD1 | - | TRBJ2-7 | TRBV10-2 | CASSQDRQRSYEQYF | TGCGCCAGCAGCCAGGACAGGCAGCGGTCGTACGAGCAGTACTTC
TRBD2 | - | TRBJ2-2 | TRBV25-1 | CASSRTSGAYTGELFF | TGTGCCAGCAGTAGGACTAGCGGGGCCTACACCGGGGAGCTGTTTTTT
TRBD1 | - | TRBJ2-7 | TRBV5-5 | CASSLRGQSNEQYF | TGTGCCAGCAGCTTGAGGGGACAGTCTAACGAGCAGTACTTC
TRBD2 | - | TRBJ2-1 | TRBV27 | CASSSGSGAYNEQFF | TGTGCCAGCAGTTCGGGGAGCGGGGCCTACAATGAGCAGTTCTTC
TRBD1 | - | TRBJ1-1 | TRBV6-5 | CASSYGQGGTEAFF | TGTGCCAGCAGTTACGGACAGGGGGGAACTGAAGCTTTCTTT
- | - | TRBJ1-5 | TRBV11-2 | CASSLGGPGFEQPQHF | TGTGCCAGCAGCTTAGGGGGGCCGGGGTTTGAACAGCCCCAGCATTTT
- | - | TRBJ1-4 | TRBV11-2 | CASSLVAGATNEKLFF | TGTGCCAGCAGCTTAGTGGCGGGGGCTACTAATGAAAAACTGTTTTTT
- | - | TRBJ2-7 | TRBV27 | CASSLSSTSYEQYF | TGTGCCAGCAGTTTATCCTCGACCTCCTACGAGCAGTACTTC
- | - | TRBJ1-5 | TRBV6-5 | CASSSSGTNPQHF | TGTGCCAGCAGTTCAAGTGGGACAAATCCCCAGCATTTT
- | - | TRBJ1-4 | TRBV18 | CASSASQGLNEKLFF | TGTGCCAGCTCAGCCAGTCAGGGGCTTAATGAAAAACTGTTTTTT
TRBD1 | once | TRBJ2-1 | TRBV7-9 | CASSYTGTAKNEQFF | TGTGCCAGCAGCTACACCGGGACAGCCAAAAATGAGCAGTTCTTC
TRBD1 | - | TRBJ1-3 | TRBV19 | CASSIQRSGQESGNTIYF | TGTGCCAGTAGTATCCAAAGATCCGGACAGGAATCTGGAAACACCATATATTTT
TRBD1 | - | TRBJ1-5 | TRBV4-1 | CASSQAGQGTQPQHF | TGCGCCAGCAGCCAAGCGGGACAGGGGACTCAGCCCCAGCATTTT
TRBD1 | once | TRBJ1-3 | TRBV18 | CASSPLGQGNTGNTIYF | TGTGCCAGCTCACCACTTGGACAGGGGAATACTGGAAACACCATATATTTT
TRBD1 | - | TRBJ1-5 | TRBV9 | CASTVQGRGGQPQHF | TGTGCCAGCACCGTACAGGGGAGGGGTGGGCAGCCCCAGCATTTT
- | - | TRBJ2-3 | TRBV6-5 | CATEALHYSADTQYF | TGTGCCACCGAAGCGCTCCATTATAGTGCGGATACGCAGTATTTT
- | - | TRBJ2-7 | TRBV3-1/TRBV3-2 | CASSQSAGPVYEQYF | TGTGCCAGCAGCCAATCGGCTGGGCCGGTTTACGAGCAGTACTTC
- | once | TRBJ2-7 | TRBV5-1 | CASSLDNYEQYF | TGCGCCAGCAGCTTGGACAACTACGAGCAGTACTTC
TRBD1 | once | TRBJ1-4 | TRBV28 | CASSLAGQGALGEKLFF | TGTGCCAGCAGTTTGGCGGGACAGGGGGCGCTTGGAGAAAAACTGTTTTTT
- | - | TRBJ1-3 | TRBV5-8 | CASSSDGGGNTIYF | TGTGCCAGCAGCTCGGACGGGGGAGGAAACACCATATATTTT
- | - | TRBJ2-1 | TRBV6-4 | CANSPTGVNEQFF | TGTGCCAACAGCCCGACAGGTGTCAATGAGCAGTTCTTC
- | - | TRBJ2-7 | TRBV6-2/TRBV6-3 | CASSLPGGISYEQYF | TGTGCCAGCAGTTTGCCAGGGGGGATCTCCTACGAGCAGTACTTC
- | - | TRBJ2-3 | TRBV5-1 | CASSLGFTTDTQYF | TGCGCCAGCAGCTTGGGATTTACGACAGATACGCAGTATTTT
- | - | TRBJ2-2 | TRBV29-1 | CSVVTGTGELFF | TGCAGCGTTGTCACGGGCACCGGGGAGCTGTTTTTT
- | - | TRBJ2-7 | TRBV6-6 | CASSFADGPYEQYF | TGTGCCAGCAGTTTTGCGGACGGTCCTTACGAGCAGTACTTC
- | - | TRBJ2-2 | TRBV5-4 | CASSPDRGVNTGELFF | TGTGCCAGCAGCCCGGATCGAGGGGTGAACACCGGGGAGCTGTTTTTT
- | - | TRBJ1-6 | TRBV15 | CATSRDEGYSPLHF | TGTGCCACCAGCAGAGATGAGGGTTATTCACCCCTCCACTTT
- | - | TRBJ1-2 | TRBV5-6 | CASSLSGTGGYTF | TGTGCCAGCAGCTTATCAGGGACGGGCGGCTACACCTTC
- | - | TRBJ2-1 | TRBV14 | CASSQRGNEQFF | TGTGCCAGCAGCCAACGGGGGAATGAGCAGTTCTTC
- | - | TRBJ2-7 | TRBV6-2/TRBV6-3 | CASSETEDEQYF | TGTGCCAGCAGCGAGACCGAGGACGAGCAGTACTTC
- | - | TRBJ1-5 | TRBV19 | CASSINGQPQHF | TGTGCCAGTAGTATAAATGGTCAGCCCCAGCATTTT
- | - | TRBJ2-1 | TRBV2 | CASSQDGSYNEQFF | TGTGCCAGCAGTCAGGACGGATCCTACAATGAGCAGTTCTTC
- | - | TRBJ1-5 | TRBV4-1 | CASSRRENQPQHF | TGCGCCAGCAGCCGGCGGGAGAATCAGCCCCAGCATTTT
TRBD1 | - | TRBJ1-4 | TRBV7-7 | CASSSPRGGTNEKLFF | TGTGCCAGCAGTTCCCCCAGGGGGGGAACTAATGAAAAACTGTTTTTT
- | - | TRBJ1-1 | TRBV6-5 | CASRSLTGNTEAFF | TGTGCCAGCAGGTCATTAACAGGAAACACTGAAGCTTTCTTT
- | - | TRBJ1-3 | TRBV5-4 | CASSFAGSGNTIYF | TGTGCCAGCAGCTTTGCAGGGTCTGGAAACACCATATATTTT
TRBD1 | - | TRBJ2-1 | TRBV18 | CASSPGTGYHEQFF | TGTGCCAGCTCACCTGGGACAGGGTACCATGAGCAGTTCTTC
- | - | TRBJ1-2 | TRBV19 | CASSIPGLSGYTF | TGTGCCAGTAGTATTCCGGGGTTGTCTGGCTACACCTTC
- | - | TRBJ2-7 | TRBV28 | CASSLGPVYEQYF | TGTGCCAGCAGTTTAGGGCCGGTGTACGAGCAGTACTTC
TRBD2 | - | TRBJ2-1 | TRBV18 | CASSPPGLAGQGIMDEQFF | TGTGCCAGCTCACCACCTGGGCTAGCGGGTCAAGGGATTATGGATGAGCAGTTCTTC
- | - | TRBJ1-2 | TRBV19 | CASSIGGTNAGYTF | TGTGCCAGTAGTATAGGGGGGACCAACGCGGGCTACACCTTC
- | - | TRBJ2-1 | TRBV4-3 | CASSQDFSNEQFF | TGCGCCAGCAGCCAAGATTTCTCCAATGAGCAGTTCTTC